This TCR beta chain was identified in a study of CD8+ T cells in alopecia areata. Looking at the study overall: The tofacitinib course ran for 6 to 18 months and was followed by 6 months off drug.

Study-level findings and limits: When scalp samples are sequenced, resident alphabeta T cells of normal skin are also captured. Against the mouse data, patients shared TCRs less clearly, possibly for HLA reasons.

Concerning this clone: Its antigen is unknown.

V lost 5 bases and J lost 6, with 20 bases in between. Per germline, CDR1 SGHDT and CDR2 YYEEEE. This CDR3 spans 16 amino acids. Researchers took lesional scalp punch biopsies and peripheral blood from people who were alopecia areata patients. RNA was extracted and reverse transcribed into cDNA as the sequencing template. Measured with immunoSEQ multiplex PCR; TCRdb has only the in-frame clones, and not every one. The sample contains over 9,000 clones, 67% of which appear only once. The chain carries TRBV5-6 and TRBJ2-2, with D possibly TRBD2 on 6 matching bases. The sample was skin. This clonotype was obtained from a human donor with alopecia areata. This CDR3 is CASSTGLTLKAGELFF. The CDR3 nucleotides are TGTGCCAGCAGTACGGGACTCACCCTGAAGGCCGGGGAGCTGTTTTTT.